This T cell receptor (beta chain) was found in a study of shared clonotypes between healthy human individuals. As concerns this clone: The target antigen is unknown. Within the sample, other DNA sequences also encode this same CDR3.

Notes on the study in general: Lower generation probabilities were found for non-shared clonotypes than for those shared by all four donors. At large depth, rarefaction still showed sorted-subset sequencing to be incomplete. The naive CD4 repertoires of a handful of donors were compared, and approximately 4.5% of clonotypes were shared.

The CDR3 contains 12 residues. The V gene lost 9 bases and the J gene lost 2 bases, with 8 bases spanning the gap. Per the germline V gene, CDR1 is MNHEY and CDR2 is SVGAGI. Caucasian adults living in Nashville, Tennessee, provided all samples. Sequencing was performed with immunoSEQ multiplex PCR; in TCRdb, only in-frame clones are kept and a portion is missing. This sample has 2,500,000 or so clones, with approximately 93% found just once. The chain couples TRBV6-5 to TRBJ1-5, with D unresolved. Material for sequencing was naive CD4+ T cells from PBMCs. Subset described: CD45RA+ positively selected. The clonotype originates from a man aged 18 to 30 in good health. Some clones in this sample may be carry-over from other donors' samples. Written as DNA, the CDR3 is TGTGCCAGTCGACCAGGCAATCAGCCCCAGCATTTT. Its protein product is CASRPGNQPQHF.